The 24 T cell receptor beta chains listed next were all sequenced from one sample in a study of T cell repertoires in cytomegalovirus infection. Each CDR3 protein is one row after TCRdb ran MiXCR on the reads. The table lists about 110,000 distinct CDR3 sequences, around 28% of them singletons. These receptors' antigens are unknown. This specimen consisted of CD8+ T cells from cultured PBMCs, obtained from culture after CMV antigen stimulation. The receptors originated from a human donor in good health (CMV status not recorded). Some clones in this sample may be carry-over from other donors' samples.

In its sample, this clonotype was seen a few times. This chain uses TRBV11-3 with TRBJ2-2; D not certain. The CDR3 is made up of 12 amino acids. The V end was cut by 5 bases, the J end by 2 bases, with 3 bases between. The germline V gene encodes CDR1 SGHNT and CDR2 YENEEA. The CDR3 region has the DNA TGTGCCAGCAGCATTAACACCGGGGAGCTGTTTTTT. This sequence encodes CASSINTGELFF.

This clonotype was counted between two and nine times. This chain links TRBV12-3 or TRBV12-4 with TRBJ1-2; the D is unclear. The length of the CDR3 is 13 residues. V lost 1 base to trimming and J lost 8 bases, with 11 bases between them. CDR3 residues: CASSLGEGKGYTF. The CDR3 region has the DNA TGTGCCAGCAGTTTAGGGGAGGGTAAAGGCTACACCTTC.

In its sample, this clonotype was seen once. V and J are TRBV6-5 and TRBJ2-3; D might be TRBD1 (5 bases). The germline V gene has CDR1 MNHEY and CDR2 SVGAGI. V lost 4 bases and J lost 2, with 10 bases in between. The CDR3 is 14 residues long. The CDR3 nucleotides are TGTGCCAGCAGTTTGTCACAGGTCACAGATACGCAGTATTTT. Translating gives CASSLSQVTDTQYF.

There are a few counts of this clonotype. The V and J genes are TRBV5-4 and TRBJ2-1; no definite D call. Germline V gene lookup returns CDR1 SGHNT and CDR2 YYREEE (reference sequence). The CDR3 runs 14 residues. With 0 bases removed from V and 7 bases from J, the gap between germline ends came to 11 bases. The CDR3 DNA follows: TGTGCCAGCAGCTTGGACGGGCCCGGGAATGAGCAGTTCTTC. Its translation is CASSLDGPGNEQFF.

This clonotype was seen more than once but under ten times. The chain joins TRBV5-6 to TRBJ2-2; D perhaps matches TRBD1 (5 bases). The V end was cut by 4 bases, the J end by 6 bases, with 7 bases between. Germline V gene sequence: CDR1 SGHDT, CDR2 YYEEEE. The CDR3 sequence is 12 residues long. CDR3 region: CASSPGSGELFF. The CDR3 nucleotides are TGTGCCAGCAGCCCAGGGTCCGGGGAGCTGTTTTTT.

V and J are TRBV12-3 or TRBV12-4 and TRBJ2-1; 10 bases are a match to TRBD1. The CDR3 sequence is 16 residues long. The junction had 8 bases not matched to a gene; V was cut back by 5 bases and J by 4 bases. The CDR3 DNA follows: TGTGCCAGCAGTCCCGGCGGGACAGGGGCATACAATGAGCAGTTCTTC. The encoded protein is CASSPGGTGAYNEQFF.

This clonotype appeared a single time. Since a much larger clone is just one base distant, this may be a read error. V and J are TRBV7-8 and TRBJ2-5; D is perhaps TRBD1 or TRBD2 (5 bases each). There are 15 residues in the CDR3. Germline V lookup: CDR1 SGHVS, CDR2 FQNEAQ. Deletions cut 5 bases from V and 5 bases from J, with 18 bases between. The CDR3 here is CASSPILIGTETQYF. As DNA, the CDR3 is TGTGCCAGCAGCCCGATCCTGATAGGGACGGAGACCCAGTACTTC.

This clonotype was seen a handful of times. The genes are TRBV12-3 or TRBV12-4 and TRBJ1-3; D not certain. V was cut by 3 bases and J by 11 bases, with 14 bases left in between. This CDR3 is built from 13 residues. The CDR3 bases are TGTGCCAGCAGTTTTATGCAGTTTATCCCCATATATTTT. This translates into CASSFMQFIPIYF.

This clonotype turned up a few times. The chain joins TRBV15 to TRBJ1-1; no clear D gene. This CDR3 has 14 residues. Trimming removed 0 bases at V and 1 base at J, with 6 bases between. Germline-derived CDR1 and CDR2 are LNHNV and YYDKDF (reference sequence). The CDR3 reads CATSRDSGNTEAFF. In nucleotides, the CDR3 is TGTGCCACCAGCAGAGATTCAGGGAACACTGAAGCTTTCTTT.

This clonotype has ten or more counts. The V call is TRBV7-8, the J call TRBJ2-6; a weak D match, TRBD2 (5 bases). Germline assignment: CDR1 SGHVS and CDR2 FQNEAQ. Trimming stripped 3 bases from V and 2 bases from J, with 14 bases between. The length of the CDR3 is 17 residues. CDR3: CASSFQAVGAGANVLTF. CDR3 nucleotides: TGTGCCAGCAGCTTTCAAGCGGTCGGGGCTGGGGCCAACGTCCTGACTTTC. Full variable domain (outside the CDR3, taken from reference TRBV7-8 and TRBJ2-6): GAGVSQSPRYKVAKRGQDVALRCDPISGHVSLFWYQQALGQGPEFLTYFQNEAQLDKSGLPSDRFFAERPEGSVSTLKIQRTQQEDSAVYLCASSFQAVGAGANVLTFGAGSRLTVL.

The chain carries TRBV4-1 and TRBJ1-2, with D maybe TRBD1 (5 bases). V lost 1 base to trimming and J lost 2 bases, with 8 bases between them. The CDR3 totals 14 residues. The germline gives CDR1 MGHRA, CDR2 YSYEKL. CDR3 sequence: CASSQAAGNYGYTF. The DNA for the CDR3 is TGCGCCAGCAGCCAAGCGGCAGGGAACTATGGCTACACCTTC.

This clonotype was counted only a few times. The chain employs TRBV5-4 and TRBJ2-5; D ambiguous. V was trimmed by 3 bases and J by 1 base, leaving 7 bases between them. Per the germline V gene, CDR1 is SGHNT and CDR2 is YYREEE (reference sequence). The CDR3 loop spans 13 amino acids. CDR3 in DNA: TGTGCCAGCAGCTCGGGCTTCCAAGAGACCCAGTACTTC. It specifies CASSSGFQETQYF.

V gene TRBV6-5 combines with J gene TRBJ1-1; no reliable D call. The CDR3 spans 15 residues. Germline CDR1 and CDR2: MNHEY and SVGAGI. Between the trimmed V and J ends, which lost 0 bases and 0 bases, there was a span of 8 bases. The CDR3 reads CASSYSPGMNTEAFF. The CDR3 coding sequence is TGTGCCAGCAGTTACTCGCCGGGGATGAACACTGAAGCTTTCTTT.

The chain is built from TRBV5-1 and TRBJ2-1; D uncertain. V gave up 4 bases and J gave up 4 bases, with 15 bases separating them. Germline CDR1 is SGHRS and CDR2 is YFSETQ. CDR3 length: 15 residues. CDR3 bases: TGCGCCAGCAGCCCCTCTCATGACTGGTACAATGAGCAGTTCTTC. As protein: CASSPSHDWYNEQFF. Based on the CDR3 plus reference TRBV5-1 and TRBJ2-1, the full variable domain is KAGVTQTPRYLIKTRGQQVTLSCSPISGHRSVSWYQQTPGQGLQFLFEYFSETQRNKGNFPGRFSGRQFSNSRSEMNVSTLELGDSALYLCASSPSHDWYNEQFFGPGTRLTVL.

The chain uses TRBV7-9 and TRBJ2-3; the D gene could be TRBD1 or TRBD2 (5 bases each). This CDR3 region has 14 residues. V was trimmed by 5 bases and J by 1 base, leaving 10 bases between them. Germline CDR1 is SEHNR and CDR2 is FQNEAQ (reference sequence). CDR3: CASSIRDGTDTQYF. In DNA form, the CDR3 reads TGTGCCAGCAGCATAAGGGACGGCACAGATACGCAGTATTTT.

V and J are TRBV20-1 and TRBJ1-1, with 10 nucleotides matching TRBD1. The CDR3 is 17 amino acids. Trimming removed 2 bases from V and 3 bases from J; junction bases left unmatched: 12. Germline V CDR1 and CDR2: DFQATT, SNEGSKA (reference sequence). The CDR3 protein is CSARTHRQGAWYTEAFF. The DNA for the CDR3 is TGCAGTGCTAGAACTCATAGACAGGGGGCTTGGTACACTGAAGCTTTCTTT.

The chain recombines TRBV12-3 or TRBV12-4 with TRBJ2-3; 12 bases agree with TRBD1. The trim removed 3 bases at V and 5 bases at J, leaving 3 bases unmatched. This CDR3 region has 15 residues. This chain's CDR3 is CASSFRDRGLDTQYF. CDR3 sequence (DNA): TGTGCCAGCAGTTTTAGGGACAGGGGGCTAGATACGCAGTATTTT.

The chain carries TRBV4-1 and TRBJ1-5, with D unclear. Germline V gives CDR1 MGHRA, CDR2 YSYEKL. The CDR3 runs 13 residues. The germline V and J ends were trimmed by 2 bases and 3 bases, with 5 bases remaining between them. The CDR3 region is CASSQSVNQPQHF. The CDR3 DNA reads TGCGCCAGCAGCCAAAGTGTCAATCAGCCCCAGCATTTT.

This chain connects TRBV28 to TRBJ2-1, with TRBD1 matching 10 bases. J was trimmed by 4 bases and V by 6 bases; bases with no gene match: 9. The CDR3 consists of 16 residues. Germline V CDR1 and CDR2: MDHEN, SYDVKM. CDR3 in amino acids: CASSPGDRGHYNEQFF. As DNA, the CDR3 is TGTGCCAGCAGCCCGGGTGACAGGGGGCATTACAATGAGCAGTTCTTC.

As regards this clonotype: At one boundary the junction diverges from the germline segment, which might be a read error. The chain recombines TRBV5-3 with TRBJ2-7; TRBD1 matches 7 bases. TRBV5-3 is annotated as an ORF whose role is uncertain. The CDR3 totals 13 residues. CDR3 nucleotide sequence: TGTGCCAGCAGCTGGGACAGAGGCTACGAGCAGTACTTC. It yields the protein CASSWDRGYEQYF.

The rearrangement uses TRBV12-3 or TRBV12-4 and TRBJ2-5, with D possibly TRBD1 on 5 matching bases. CDR3 length equals 16 residues. V was pared by 5 bases and J by 2 bases, with 18 bases between. The CDR3 loop reads CASSTDPTGGQETQYF. The CDR3 bases are TGTGCCAGCAGTACTGACCCTACAGGTGGACAAGAGACCCAGTACTTC.

A few counts support this clonotype. CDR3 coding DNA: TGTGCTAGTGGTAGAACGGACAGGGTTGGCTACACCTTC. Amino acids: CASGRTDRVGYTF. This sequence joins TRBV12-5 and TRBJ1-2; 8 bases are shared with TRBD1. The CDR3 totals 13 residues. V dropped 5 bases and J dropped 7; count of bases not matched to a gene: 6. Germline-derived CDR1 and CDR2 are LGHNT and FRNRAP.

This clonotype has just a few counts. CDR3 DNA: TGTGCCGCGGAAGGGGGCCCCACAGATACGCAGTATTTT. It specifies CAAEGGPTDTQYF. The V and J genes are TRBV28 and TRBJ2-3; 7 nucleotides align to TRBD1. V lost 11 bases, J lost 2 bases, and 7 bases stayed unmatched. This CDR3 has 13 residues. Germline V lookup: CDR1 MDHEN, CDR2 SYDVKM.

The chain couples TRBV7-9 to TRBJ1-5; D is possibly TRBD1 (5 bases). The CDR3 is 14 residues long. Trimming removed 5 bases from V and 5 bases from J, with 13 bases in between. Germline lookup yields CDR1 SEHNR and CDR2 FQNEAQ (reference sequence). The CDR3 DNA is TGTGCCAGCAGCCCGGGACTTGTGGATCAGCCCCAGCATTTT. This encodes CASSPGLVDQPQHF.